This T cell receptor beta chain was recorded in a study of blood T cell repertoires in COVID-19. Study as a whole: COVID-19 samples collected from the United States, Italy and Spain covered acute and convalescent phases. T cells, B-cell-depleted T cells, or PBMCs supplied cDNA or gDNA.

Followed over time, Seattle patients had been enrolled while infection was active. Under the authors' procedure: Estimated nucleated cell counts came from reference gene primer amplification. Data came from immunoSEQ multiplex PCR; TCRdb stores just in-frame clones and leaves some out. V, J and clone size are those of that table, while D and trimming were read from the DNA. Here the sample spans about 250,000 clones, around 82% being singletons. The CDR3 has 16 residues. Germline-derived CDR1 and CDR2 are SGHAT and FQNNGV. V trimming: 1 base; J trimming: 6 bases; junction bases outside the gene matches: 2.

V is TRBV11-2 and J is TRBJ2-2; 13 bases line up with TRBD2. This TCR derives from a human donor with COVID-19, enrolled during active disease. The donor label of this sample is uncertain. Input material: peripheral blood. In DNA form, the CDR3 reads TGTGCCAGCAGCTTAGGGACTAGCGGGAGTCCCGGGGAGCTGTTTTTT. Its protein product is CASSLGTSGSPGELFF.